These T cell receptor beta chains were read from a single sample in a study of cytomegalovirus exposure and HLA in healthy donors. Profiling relied on immunoSEQ multiplex PCR, and the TCRdb table lists in-frame clones only, not all of them. The repertoire holds approximately 92,000 clones, 69% seen once, with under 3% in the top ten. The sequencing input was PBMCs. These receptors all come from a man aged 50-60 years in good health and CMV-seronegative. Each CDR3 is given without its conserved first and last residue. Fields, in order: V gene, CDR3 protein.

TRBV2 | ASSFFRDSLNTGELF
TRBV5-1 | ASSLAQGLDTQY
TRBV2 | ASKELPTGELF
TRBV30 | AWSVQGGELF
TRBV28 | ASSSRRGYQPQH
TRBV10-3 | AISGTSTDTQY
TRBV18 | ASSREGNTEAF
TRBV7-7 | ASSLDTGARELF
TRBV9 | ASSVDGTGNQPQH
TRBV2 | ASSVEPAGELF
TRBV9 | ASSAERGGNYEQY
TRBV5-8 | ASSPGLAGGREQF
TRBV6-6 | ASSYTGVVETQY
TRBV28 | ASSFGDGETQY
TRBV29-1 | SVGEGGEVAEAF
TRBV28 | ASSPTGTASGNYGYT
TRBV7-6 | ASSPDRAMYEQY
TRBV7-9 | ASSPDGTGFQETQY
TRBV10-3 | AIAGGKQSYEQY
TRBV29-1 | SEAGGLGGEQF
TRBV6-1 | ASSVVNSPLH
TRBV29-1 | SGGLAGSTDTQY
TRBV4-1 | ASSQLGQGDYNEQF
TRBV29-1 | SVLRDKNTEAF
TRBV27 | ASSFGTTPYEQY
TRBV5-1 | ASSFTSQETQY
TRBV5-8 | ASSLAGLAAFGTDTQY
TRBV5-8 | ASSFTGYVEAF
TRBV10-3 | ATAPTGYGYT
TRBV10-3 | AISGTSGTISGTQY
TRBV4-3 | ASSQGAPHNEQF
TRBV5-4 | ASSPGQANYGYT
TRBV5-6 | ASSFSGDQPQH
TRBV7-3 | ASSLRDQGSQY
TRBV7-9 | ASSLQGTISGNTIY
TRBV5-5 | ASSLGGRDQPQH
TRBV6-4 | ASSNGQGART
TRBV14 | ASSGIQGTDTQY